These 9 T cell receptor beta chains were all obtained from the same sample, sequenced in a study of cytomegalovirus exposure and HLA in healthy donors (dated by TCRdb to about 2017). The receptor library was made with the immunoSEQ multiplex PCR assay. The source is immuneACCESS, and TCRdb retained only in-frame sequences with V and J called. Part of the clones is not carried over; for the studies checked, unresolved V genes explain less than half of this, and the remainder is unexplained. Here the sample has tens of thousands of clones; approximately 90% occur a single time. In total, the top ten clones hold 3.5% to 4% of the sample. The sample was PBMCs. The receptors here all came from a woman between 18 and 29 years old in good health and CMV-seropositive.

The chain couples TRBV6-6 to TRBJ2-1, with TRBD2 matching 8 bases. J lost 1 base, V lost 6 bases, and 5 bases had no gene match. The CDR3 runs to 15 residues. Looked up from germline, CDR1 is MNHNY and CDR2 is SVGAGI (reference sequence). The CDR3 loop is CASRTSDWSYNEQFF. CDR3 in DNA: TGTGCCAGCAGGACTAGCGATTGGTCCTACAATGAGCAGTTCTTC.

The CDR3 DNA sequence: TGTGCCTGGAGTGTACAGGGGGCATTTGTATCGGACAATGAGCAGTTCTTC. Translated: CAWSVQGAFVSDNEQFF. The J gene is TRBJ2-1, the V gene TRBV30; 9 bases align to TRBD1. Germline-derived CDR1 and CDR2 are GTSNPN and SVGIG (reference sequence). CDR3 length: 17 residues. Unmatched junction bases numbered 11, after V lost 0 bases and J lost 5 bases.

CDR3: CASTPPPAVGPFF. In DNA, the CDR3 is TGTGCCAGCACCCCCCCACCGGCGGTGGGGCCGTTCTTC. The chain combines TRBV5-4 with TRBJ2-1; tentative D call: TRBD1 (5 bases). Germline values: CDR1 SGHNT, CDR2 YYREEE (reference sequence). V was shortened by 6 bases and J by 15 bases, with 22 bases between the two germline ends. This CDR3 has 13 residues.

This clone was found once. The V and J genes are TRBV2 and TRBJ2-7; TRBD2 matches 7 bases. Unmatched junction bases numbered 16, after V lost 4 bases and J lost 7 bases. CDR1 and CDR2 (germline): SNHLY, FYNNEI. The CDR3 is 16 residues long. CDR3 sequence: CASSGLISAGAREQYF. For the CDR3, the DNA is TGTGCCAGCAGTGGATTGATTTCTGCGGGAGCTAGGGAGCAGTACTTC.

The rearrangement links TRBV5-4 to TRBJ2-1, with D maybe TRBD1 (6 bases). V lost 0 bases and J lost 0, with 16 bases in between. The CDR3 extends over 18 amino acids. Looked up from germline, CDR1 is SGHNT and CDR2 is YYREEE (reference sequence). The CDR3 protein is CASSLALLGAGSYNEQFF. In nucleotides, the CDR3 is TGTGCCAGCAGCTTGGCCTTGTTGGGGGCCGGCTCCTACAATGAGCAGTTCTTC.

CDR3 region: CASSQDAGGVYEQYF. The CDR3 DNA sequence: TGCGCCAGCAGCCAGGATGCAGGGGGCGTTTACGAGCAGTACTTC. The chain carries TRBV4-1 and TRBJ2-7; 8 nucleotides match TRBD1. This CDR3 region has 15 residues. CDR1 and CDR2 (germline): MGHRA, YSYEKL. V trimming: 3 bases; J trimming: 4 bases; junction bases outside the gene matches: 8.

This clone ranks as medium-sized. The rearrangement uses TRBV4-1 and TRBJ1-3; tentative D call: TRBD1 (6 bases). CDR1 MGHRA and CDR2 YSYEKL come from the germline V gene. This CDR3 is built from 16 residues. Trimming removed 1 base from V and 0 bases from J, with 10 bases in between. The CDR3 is CASSQGPDSSGNTIYF. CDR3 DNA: TGCGCCAGCAGCCAAGGGCCGGACAGCTCTGGAAACACCATATATTTT.

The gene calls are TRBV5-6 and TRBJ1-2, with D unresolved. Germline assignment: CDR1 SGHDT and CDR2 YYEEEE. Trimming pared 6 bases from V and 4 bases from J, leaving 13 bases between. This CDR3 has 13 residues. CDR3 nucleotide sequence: TGTGCCAGCACCTATGACTCATCCTATGGCTACACCTTC. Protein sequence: CASTYDSSYGYTF. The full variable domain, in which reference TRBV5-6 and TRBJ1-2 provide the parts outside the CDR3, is DAGVTQSPTHLIKTRGQQVTLRCSPKSGHDTVSWYQQALGQGPQFIFQYYEEEERQRGNFPDRFSGHQFPNYSSELNVNALLLGDSALYLCASTYDSSYGYTFGSGTRLTVV.

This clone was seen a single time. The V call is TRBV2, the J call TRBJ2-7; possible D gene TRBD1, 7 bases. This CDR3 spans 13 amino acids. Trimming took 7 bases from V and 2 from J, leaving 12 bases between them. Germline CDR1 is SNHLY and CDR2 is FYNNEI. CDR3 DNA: TGTGCCAGCAACCAGGGGGGAGCCTACGAGCAGTACTTC. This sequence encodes CASNQGGAYEQYF.